This TCR beta chain emerged from a study of spatial heterogeneity in lung cancer. Study in general: PBMC samples from follow-up, when available, were sequenced at a median of approximately 24 months post-resection.

This clonotype showed up many times. The germline V gene encodes CDR1 MNHEY and CDR2 SVGEGT. The CDR3 spans 12 residues. V lost 9 bases, J lost 7 bases, and 13 bases lay in between. Each TCR cDNA molecule bore a unique molecular identifier. A single record per CDR3 protein comes from TCRdb applying MiXCR to the 5' RACE reads. The sample shows approximately 110,000 distinct CDR3 sequences, about a tenth of them seen only once. The time point denotes: blood at routine non-recurrence follow-up after resection. The chain carries TRBV6-2 or TRBV6-3 and TRBJ1-5; D remains unclear. Sequenced material: PBMCs, taken at follow-up. The clonotype comes from a female donor with early-stage non-small cell lung cancer. The CDR3 sequence: CARPPTRQPQHF. DNA of the CDR3: TGTGCCAGGCCCCCGACCCGCCAGCCCCAGCATTTT.